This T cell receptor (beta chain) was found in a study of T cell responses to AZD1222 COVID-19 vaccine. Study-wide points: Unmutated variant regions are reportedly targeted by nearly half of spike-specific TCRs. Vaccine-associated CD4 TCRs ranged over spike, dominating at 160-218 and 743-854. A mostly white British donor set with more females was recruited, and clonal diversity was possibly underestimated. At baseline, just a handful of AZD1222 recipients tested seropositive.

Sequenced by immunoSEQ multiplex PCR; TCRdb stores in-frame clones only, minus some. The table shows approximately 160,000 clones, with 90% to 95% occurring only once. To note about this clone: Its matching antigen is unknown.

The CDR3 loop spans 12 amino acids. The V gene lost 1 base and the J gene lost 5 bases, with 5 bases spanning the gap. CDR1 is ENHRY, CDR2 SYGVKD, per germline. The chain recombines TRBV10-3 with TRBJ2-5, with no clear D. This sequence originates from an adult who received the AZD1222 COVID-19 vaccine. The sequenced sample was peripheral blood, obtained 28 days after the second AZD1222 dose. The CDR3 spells CAISELSETQYF. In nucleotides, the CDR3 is TGTGCCATCAGTGAGTTATCGGAGACCCAGTACTTC.